Below, one T cell receptor (beta chain) is given with its context. Its antigen remains unidentified. The source of the sample is a study of blood T cells in healthy people across ages. Looking at the study overall: Template-switching capture recovered about one barcoded beta molecule per two T cells. Study-wide findings and caveats: Estimated diversity across one million T cells was deemed an underestimate. Naive CD4+ cell counts and diversity both ran higher in long-lived than in aged donors. A strong correlation was seen between TCR beta diversity and naive T cell percentage.

This CDR3 has 14 amino acids. V was pared by 4 bases and J by 8 bases, with 17 bases between. The germline gives CDR1 MDHEN, CDR2 SYDVKM. For the second PCR, which ran for roughly 6 to 12 cycles, a sample-barcoded 5' primer and a J-beta primer mix were used. TCRdb used MiXCR to reprocess the 5' RACE reads, holding one entry per CDR3 protein. This table holds approximately 1,000,000 distinct CDR3 sequences, 35% to 45% found once. This clonotype originated in a man between 18 and 29 years old in good health. The chain links TRBV28 to TRBJ1-1; D not certain. Material for sequencing was blood. CDR3 DNA: TGTGCCAGCAGTTCCCCCCTAGGGCGATACGAAGCTTTCTTT. Encoded protein: CASSSPLGRYEAFF.